The clone carrying this T cell receptor beta chain showed up just a few times. The antigen is unknown. The record originates from a study of identical twins. Whole-study findings and limits: Excess sharing between twins was weaker in beta out-of-frame sequences.

With 4 bases removed from V and 3 bases from J, the gap between germline ends came to 17 bases. Per the germline V gene, CDR1 is SGHRS and CDR2 is YFSETQ. The CDR3 has 16 residues. A universal primer site came from template switching; cDNA carried unique molecular identifiers. Each CDR3 protein gets one entry after TCRdb re-called the 5' RACE reads with MiXCR. The table includes nearly 900,000 distinct CDR3 sequences, approximately 13% detected once. These data are also associated with another study on yellow fever vaccine responses in identical twins.

The chain employs TRBV5-1 and TRBJ2-1; no clear D gene. The clonotype was recovered from a woman aged 18-29 years in good health. The sample consisted of PBMCs. CDR3 region: CASSLAGQKNYNEQFF. DNA of the CDR3: TGCGCCAGCAGCCTGGCCGGGCAGAAAAACTACAATGAGCAGTTCTTC.